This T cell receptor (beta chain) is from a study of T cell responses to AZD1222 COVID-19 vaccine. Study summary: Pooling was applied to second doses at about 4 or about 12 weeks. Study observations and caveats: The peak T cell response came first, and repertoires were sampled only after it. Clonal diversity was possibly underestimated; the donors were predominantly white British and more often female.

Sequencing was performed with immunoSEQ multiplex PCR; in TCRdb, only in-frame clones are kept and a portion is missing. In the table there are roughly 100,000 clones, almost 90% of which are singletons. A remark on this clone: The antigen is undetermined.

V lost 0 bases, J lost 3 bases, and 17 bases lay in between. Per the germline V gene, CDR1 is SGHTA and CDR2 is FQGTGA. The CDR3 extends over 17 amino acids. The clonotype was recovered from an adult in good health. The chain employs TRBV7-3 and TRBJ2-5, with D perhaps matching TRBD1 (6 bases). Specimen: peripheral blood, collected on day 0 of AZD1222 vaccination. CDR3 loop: CASSLTRDKLGEETQYF. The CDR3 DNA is TGTGCCAGCAGCTTAACTCGGGACAAACTCGGGGAAGAGACCCAGTACTTC.